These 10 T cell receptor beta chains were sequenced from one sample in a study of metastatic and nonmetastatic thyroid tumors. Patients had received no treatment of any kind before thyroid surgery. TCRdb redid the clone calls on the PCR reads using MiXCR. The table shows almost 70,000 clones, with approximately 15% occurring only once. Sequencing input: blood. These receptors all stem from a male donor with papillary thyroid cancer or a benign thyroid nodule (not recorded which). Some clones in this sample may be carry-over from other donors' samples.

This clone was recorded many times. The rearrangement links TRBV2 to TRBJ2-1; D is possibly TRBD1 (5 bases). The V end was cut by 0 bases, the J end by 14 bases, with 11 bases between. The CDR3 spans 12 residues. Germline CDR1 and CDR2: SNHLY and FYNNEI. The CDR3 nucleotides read TGTGCCAGCAGTGAAGCGCCAGGGCAGGAGTTCTTC. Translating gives CASSEAPGQEFF.

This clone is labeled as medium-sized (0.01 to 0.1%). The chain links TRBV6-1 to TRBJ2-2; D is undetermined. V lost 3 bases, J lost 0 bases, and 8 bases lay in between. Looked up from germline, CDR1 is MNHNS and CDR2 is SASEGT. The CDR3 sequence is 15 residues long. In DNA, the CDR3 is TGTGCCAGCAGTGAGGCAGCAGCGAACACCGGGGAGCTGTTTTTT. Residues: CASSEAAANTGELFF.

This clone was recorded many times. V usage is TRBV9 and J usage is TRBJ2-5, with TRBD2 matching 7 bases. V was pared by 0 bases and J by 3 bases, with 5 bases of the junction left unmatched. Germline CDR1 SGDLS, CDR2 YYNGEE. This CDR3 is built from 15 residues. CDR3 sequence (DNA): TGTGCCAGCAGCGTAGGAATCAGCGGGGAAGAGACCCAGTACTTC. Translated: CASSVGISGEETQYF.

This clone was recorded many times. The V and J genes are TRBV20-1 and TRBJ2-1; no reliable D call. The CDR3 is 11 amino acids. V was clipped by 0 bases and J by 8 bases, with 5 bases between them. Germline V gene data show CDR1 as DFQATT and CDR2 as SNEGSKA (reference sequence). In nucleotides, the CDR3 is TGCAGTGCTAGAGATTCTGATGAGCAGTTCTTC. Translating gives CSARDSDEQFF.

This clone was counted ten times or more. The CDR3 loop reads CASSVDTDPWDEQFF. The CDR3 DNA reads as TGTGCCAGCAGCGTAGACACGGACCCCTGGGATGAGCAGTTCTTC. This chain connects TRBV9 to TRBJ2-1; D unresolved. Germline V gene sequence: CDR1 SGDLS, CDR2 YYNGEE. CDR3 length: 15 amino acids. V was pared by 0 bases and J by 8 bases, with 15 bases between.

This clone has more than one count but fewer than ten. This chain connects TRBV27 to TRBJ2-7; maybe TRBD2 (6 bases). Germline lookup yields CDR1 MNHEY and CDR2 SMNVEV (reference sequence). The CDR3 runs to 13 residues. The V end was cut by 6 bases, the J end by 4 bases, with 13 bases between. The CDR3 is CASRGRGWYEQYF. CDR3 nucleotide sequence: TGTGCCAGCAGAGGGCGGGGATGGTACGAGCAGTACTTC.

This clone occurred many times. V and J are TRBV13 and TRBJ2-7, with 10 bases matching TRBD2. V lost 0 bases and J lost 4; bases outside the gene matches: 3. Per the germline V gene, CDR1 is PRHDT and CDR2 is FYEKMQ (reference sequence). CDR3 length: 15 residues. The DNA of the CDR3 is TGTGCCAGCAGCTTAGGTCTAGCGGGAGTGTACGAGCAGTACGTC. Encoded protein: CASSLGLAGVYEQYV.

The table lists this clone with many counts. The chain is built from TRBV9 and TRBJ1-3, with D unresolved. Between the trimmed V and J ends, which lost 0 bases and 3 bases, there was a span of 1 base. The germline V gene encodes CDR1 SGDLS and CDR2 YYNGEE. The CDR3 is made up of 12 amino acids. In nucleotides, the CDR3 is TGTGCCAGCAGCGTAGATGGAAACACCATATATTTT. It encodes CASSVDGNTIYF.

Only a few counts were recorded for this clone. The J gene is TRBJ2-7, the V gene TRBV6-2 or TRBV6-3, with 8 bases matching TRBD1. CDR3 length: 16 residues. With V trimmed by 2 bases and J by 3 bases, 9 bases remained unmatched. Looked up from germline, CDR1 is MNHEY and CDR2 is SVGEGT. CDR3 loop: CASSYTHGTGNYEQYF. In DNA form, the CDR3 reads TGTGCCAGCAGTTACACCCACGGGACAGGTAACTACGAGCAGTACTTC.

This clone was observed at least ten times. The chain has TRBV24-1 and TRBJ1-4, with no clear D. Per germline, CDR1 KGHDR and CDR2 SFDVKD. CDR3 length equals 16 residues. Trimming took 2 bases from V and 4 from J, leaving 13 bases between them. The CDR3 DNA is TGTGCCACCAGTGATTCGGGCGTCACAGATAATGAAAAACTGTTTTTT. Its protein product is CATSDSGVTDNEKLFF.